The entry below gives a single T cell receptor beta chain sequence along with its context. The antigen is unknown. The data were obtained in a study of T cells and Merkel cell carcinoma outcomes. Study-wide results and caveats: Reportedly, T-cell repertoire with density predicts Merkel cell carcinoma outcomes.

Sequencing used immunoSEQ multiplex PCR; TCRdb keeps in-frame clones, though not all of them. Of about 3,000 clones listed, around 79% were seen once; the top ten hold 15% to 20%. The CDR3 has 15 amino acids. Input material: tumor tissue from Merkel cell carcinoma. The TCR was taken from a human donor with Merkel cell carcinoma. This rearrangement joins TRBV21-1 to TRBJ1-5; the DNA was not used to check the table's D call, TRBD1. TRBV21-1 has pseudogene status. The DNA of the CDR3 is TGTGCCAGCAGCATAGGGACAACAGGAAGTCAGCCCCAGCATTTT. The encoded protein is CASSIGTTGSQPQHF.